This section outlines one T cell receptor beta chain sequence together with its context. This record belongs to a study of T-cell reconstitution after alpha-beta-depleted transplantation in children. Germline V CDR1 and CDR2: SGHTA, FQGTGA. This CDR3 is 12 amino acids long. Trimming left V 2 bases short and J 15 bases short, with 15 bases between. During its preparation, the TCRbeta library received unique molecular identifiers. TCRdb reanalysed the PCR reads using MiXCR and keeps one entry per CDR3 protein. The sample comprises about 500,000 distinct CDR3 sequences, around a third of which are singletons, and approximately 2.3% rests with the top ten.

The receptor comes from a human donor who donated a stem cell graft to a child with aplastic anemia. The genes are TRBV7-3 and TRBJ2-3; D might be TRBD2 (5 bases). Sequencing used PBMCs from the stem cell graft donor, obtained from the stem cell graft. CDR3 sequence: CASSLELGAVYF. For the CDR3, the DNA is TGTGCCAGCAGCTTAGAGCTGGGAGCAGTATATTTT.